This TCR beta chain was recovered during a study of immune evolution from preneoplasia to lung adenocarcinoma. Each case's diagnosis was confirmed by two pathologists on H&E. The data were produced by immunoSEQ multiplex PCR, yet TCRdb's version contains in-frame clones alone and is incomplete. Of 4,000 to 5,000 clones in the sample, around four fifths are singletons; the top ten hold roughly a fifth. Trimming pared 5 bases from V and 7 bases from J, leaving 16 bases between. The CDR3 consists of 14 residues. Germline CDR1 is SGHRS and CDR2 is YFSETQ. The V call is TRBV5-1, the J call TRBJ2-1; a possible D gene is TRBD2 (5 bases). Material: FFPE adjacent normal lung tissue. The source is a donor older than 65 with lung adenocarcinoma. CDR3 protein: CASRMRAASNEQFF. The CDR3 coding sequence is TGCGCCAGCAGAATGCGGGCCGCCAGTAATGAGCAGTTCTTC.